This T cell receptor beta chain was observed in a study of control samples from healthy donors and cancer patients. V trimming: 6 bases; J trimming: 14 bases; junction bases outside the gene matches: 10. The CDR3 totals 13 residues. Germline V gene data show CDR1 as MNHEY and CDR2 as SVGAGI. Method: immunoSEQ multiplex PCR; TCRdb's copy keeps in-frame clones and lacks some. The sample gives fewer than 20,000 clones, about 89% of which show up once; 32% is in the top ten. The sequenced sample was PBMCs. The receptor was isolated from a man in his 60s with head and neck cancer. The rearrangement uses TRBV6-5 and TRBJ1-6, with 7 bases that match TRBD1. In DNA, the CDR3 is TGTGCCAGCAGACCCCATCAGGGGGAATCCCTCCACTTT. It codes for CASRPHQGESLHF.